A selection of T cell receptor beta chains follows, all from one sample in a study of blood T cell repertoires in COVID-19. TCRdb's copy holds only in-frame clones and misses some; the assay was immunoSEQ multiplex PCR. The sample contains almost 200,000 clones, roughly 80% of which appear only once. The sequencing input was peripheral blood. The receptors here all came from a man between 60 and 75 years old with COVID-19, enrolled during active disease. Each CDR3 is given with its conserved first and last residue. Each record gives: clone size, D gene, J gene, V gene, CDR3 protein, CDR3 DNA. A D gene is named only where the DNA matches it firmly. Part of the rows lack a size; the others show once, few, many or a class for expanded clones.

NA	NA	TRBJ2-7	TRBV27	CATGWEAGEQYF	TGTGCCACCGGGTGGGAGGCGGGCGAGCAGTACTTC
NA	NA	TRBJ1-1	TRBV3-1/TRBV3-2	CASSQLPGGGTEAFF	TGTGCCAGCAGCCAACTGCCGGGAGGCGGCACTGAAGCTTTCTTT
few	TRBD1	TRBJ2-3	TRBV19	CASSIRGTDTQYF	TGTGCCAGTAGTATCAGGGGGACAGATACGCAGTATTTT
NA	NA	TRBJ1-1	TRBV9	CASSVQGNTEAFF	TGTGCCAGCAGCGTACAGGGGAACACTGAAGCTTTCTTT
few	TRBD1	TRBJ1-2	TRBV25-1	CASSAGGSPYGYTF	TGTGCCAGCTCGGCAGGGGGCTCTCCCTATGGCTACACCTTC
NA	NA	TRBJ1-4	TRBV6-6	CASSYLTGGREKLFF	TGTGCCAGCAGTTACCTCACGGGGGGTCGCGAAAAACTGTTTTTT
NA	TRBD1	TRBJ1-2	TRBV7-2	CASSTTGVDGYTF	TGTGCCAGCAGCACGACAGGGGTTGATGGCTACACCTTC
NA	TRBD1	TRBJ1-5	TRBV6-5	CASSRGQGGHQPQHF	TGTGCCAGCAGTAGGGGACAGGGAGGCCATCAGCCCCAGCATTTT
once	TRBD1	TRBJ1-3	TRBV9	CASRRDREGNTIYF	TGTGCCAGCAGGAGGGACAGGGAAGGAAACACCATATATTTT
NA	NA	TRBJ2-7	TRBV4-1	CASSQGATEQYF	TGCGCCAGCAGCCAAGGGGCTACCGAGCAGTACTTC
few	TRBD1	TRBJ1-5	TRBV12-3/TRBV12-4	CASREGAQPQHF	TGTGCCAGCAGAGAGGGGGCTCAGCCCCAGCATTTT
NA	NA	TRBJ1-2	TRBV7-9	CASSVEGVYGYTF	TGTGCCAGCAGCGTGGAAGGGGTCTATGGCTACACCTTC
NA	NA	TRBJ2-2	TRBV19	CATSGLSNTGELFF	TGTGCCACCTCGGGACTCTCGAACACCGGGGAGCTGTTTTTT
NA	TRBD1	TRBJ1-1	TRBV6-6	CASSLRGQMNTEAFF	TGTGCCAGCAGTCTACGGGGACAGATGAACACTGAAGCTTTCTTT
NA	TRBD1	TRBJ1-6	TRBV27	CASSLDRVSSPLHF	TGTGCCAGCAGTTTAGACAGGGTTTCATCACCCCTCCACTTT
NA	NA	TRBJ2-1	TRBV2	CASSLRQAFYNEQFF	TGTGCCAGCAGTTTAAGACAGGCCTTCTACAATGAGCAGTTCTTC
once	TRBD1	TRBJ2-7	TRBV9	CASSAGQATYEQYF	TGTGCCAGCAGCGCCGGACAGGCTACCTACGAGCAGTACTTC
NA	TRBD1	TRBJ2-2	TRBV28	CASSKQPPGQGAGELFF	TGTGCCAGCAGTAAACAACCACCGGGACAGGGAGCCGGGGAGCTGTTTTTT
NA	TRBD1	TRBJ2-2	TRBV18	CASSPPVGQATNTGELFF	TGTGCCAGCTCACCACCGGTCGGACAGGCCACGAACACCGGGGAGCTGTTTTTT
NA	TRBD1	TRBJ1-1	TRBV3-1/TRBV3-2	CASSRDSLNTEAFF	TGTGCCAGCAGCCGGGACAGCCTGAACACTGAAGCTTTCTTT
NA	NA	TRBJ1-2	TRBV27	CASSLGPNYGYTF	TGTGCCAGCAGTTTAGGGCCTAACTATGGCTACACCTTC
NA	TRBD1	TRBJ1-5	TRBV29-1	CSVGDRAGRQPQHF	TGCAGCGTGGGGGACAGGGCCGGGAGGCAGCCCCAGCATTTT
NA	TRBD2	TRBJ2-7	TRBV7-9	CASSLSRLADYEQYF	TGTGCCAGCAGCTTAAGTCGACTAGCGGATTACGAGCAGTACTTC
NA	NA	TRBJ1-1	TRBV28	CGSTGDTEAFF	TGTGGTTCGACGGGGGACACTGAAGCTTTCTTT
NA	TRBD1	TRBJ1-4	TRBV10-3	CAIRGTGDGDMFF	TGTGCCATCAGGGGGACAGGGGACGGGGATATGTTTTTT
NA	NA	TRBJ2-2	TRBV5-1	CASSLEGSGAETGELFF	TGCGCCAGCAGCCTAGAGGGGTCAGGGGCGGAGACCGGGGAGCTGTTTTTT
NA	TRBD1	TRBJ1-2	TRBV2	CASNPHEMTGQGYTF	TGTGCCAGCAATCCCCACGAAATGACAGGGCAAGGCTACACCTTC
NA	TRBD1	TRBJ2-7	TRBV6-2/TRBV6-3	CASSRDSFNEQYF	TGTGCCAGCAGTCGGGACAGTTTCAACGAGCAGTACTTC
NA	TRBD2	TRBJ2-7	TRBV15	CATSRELGLAGGNEQYF	TGTGCCACCAGCAGAGAACTGGGACTAGCGGGAGGCAACGAGCAGTACTTC
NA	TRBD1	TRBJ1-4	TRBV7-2	CASSLRQGGGEKLFF	TGTGCCAGCAGCTTGAGGCAGGGGGGAGGTGAAAAACTGTTTTTT
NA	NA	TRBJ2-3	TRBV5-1	CASSLAREADTQYF	TGCGCCAGCAGCTTGGCCCGCGAGGCAGATACGCAGTATTTT
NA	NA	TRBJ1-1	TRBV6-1	CATCLGADTEAFF	TGTGCCACCTGCCTGGGGGCGGACACTGAAGCTTTCTTT
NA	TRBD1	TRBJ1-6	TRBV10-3	CGARDSYNSPLHF	TGTGGTGCGAGGGACAGCTATAATTCACCCCTCCACTTT
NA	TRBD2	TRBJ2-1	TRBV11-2	CASSFRLADTNEQFF	TGTGCCAGCAGCTTCAGACTAGCGGATACAAATGAGCAGTTCTTC
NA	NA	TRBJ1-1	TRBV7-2	CASSSRVNTEAFF	TGTGCCAGCAGCAGTAGAGTGAACACTGAAGCTTTCTTT
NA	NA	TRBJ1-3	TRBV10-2	CASSEFSTGSGNTIYF	TGCGCCAGCAGTGAGTTTTCCACCGGCTCTGGAAACACCATATATTTT